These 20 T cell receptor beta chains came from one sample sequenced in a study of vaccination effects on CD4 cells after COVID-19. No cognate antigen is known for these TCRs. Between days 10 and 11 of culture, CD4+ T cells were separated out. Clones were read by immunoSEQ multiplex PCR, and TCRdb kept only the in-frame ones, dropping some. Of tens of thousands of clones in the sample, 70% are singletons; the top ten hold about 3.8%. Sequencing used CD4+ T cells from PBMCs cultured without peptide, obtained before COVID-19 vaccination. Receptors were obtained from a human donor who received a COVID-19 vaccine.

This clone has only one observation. The CDR3 reads CASLFGQTTEAFF. CDR3 DNA: TGTGCCAGCTTATTCGGCCAAACCACTGAAGCTTTCTTT. This chain joins TRBV18 and TRBJ1-1, with D unresolved. The CDR3 runs to 13 residues. Germline CDR1 KGHSH, CDR2 LQKENI. Trimming removed 7 bases from V and 4 bases from J, with 13 bases in between.

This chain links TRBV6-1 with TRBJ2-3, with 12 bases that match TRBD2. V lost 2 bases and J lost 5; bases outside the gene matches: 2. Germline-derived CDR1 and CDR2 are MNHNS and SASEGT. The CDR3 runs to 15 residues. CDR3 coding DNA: TGTGCCAGCAGTGAACTAGCGGGAGGGGAAGATACGCAGTATTTT. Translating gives CASSELAGGEDTQYF.

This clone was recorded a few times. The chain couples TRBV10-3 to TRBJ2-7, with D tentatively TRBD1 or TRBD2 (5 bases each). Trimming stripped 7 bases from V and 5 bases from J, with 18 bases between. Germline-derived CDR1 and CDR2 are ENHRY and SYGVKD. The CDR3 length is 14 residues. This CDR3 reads CAITNRQGRDEQYF. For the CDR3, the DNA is TGTGCCATCACCAACCGTCAGGGACGGGACGAGCAGTACTTC.

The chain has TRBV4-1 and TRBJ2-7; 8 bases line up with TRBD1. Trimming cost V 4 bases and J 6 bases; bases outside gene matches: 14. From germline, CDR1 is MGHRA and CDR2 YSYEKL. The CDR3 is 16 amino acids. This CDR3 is CASSPGGGTGTLEQYF. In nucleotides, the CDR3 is TGCGCCAGCAGCCCTGGTGGGGGGACAGGAACACTCGAGCAGTACTTC.

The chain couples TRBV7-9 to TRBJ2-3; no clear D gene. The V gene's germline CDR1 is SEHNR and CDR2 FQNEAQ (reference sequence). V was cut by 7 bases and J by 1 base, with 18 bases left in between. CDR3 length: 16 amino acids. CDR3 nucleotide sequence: TGTGCCAGCACCTGGCTTTTGACTGGGGGCACAGATACGCAGTATTTT. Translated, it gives CASTWLLTGGTDTQYF.

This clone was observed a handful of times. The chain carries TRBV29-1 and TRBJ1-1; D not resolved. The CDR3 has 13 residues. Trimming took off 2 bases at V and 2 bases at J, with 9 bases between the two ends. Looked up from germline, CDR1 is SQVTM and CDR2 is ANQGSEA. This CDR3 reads CSVERAVNTEAFF. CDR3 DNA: TGCAGCGTTGAAAGAGCGGTAAACACTGAAGCTTTCTTT.

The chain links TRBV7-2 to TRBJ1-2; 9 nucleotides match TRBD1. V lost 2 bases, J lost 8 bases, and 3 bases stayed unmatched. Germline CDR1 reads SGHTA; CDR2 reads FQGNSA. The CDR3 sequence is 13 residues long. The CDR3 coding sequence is TGTGCCAGCAGCTTAAAGGGGACAGGGGGCTACACCTTC. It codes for CASSLKGTGGYTF.

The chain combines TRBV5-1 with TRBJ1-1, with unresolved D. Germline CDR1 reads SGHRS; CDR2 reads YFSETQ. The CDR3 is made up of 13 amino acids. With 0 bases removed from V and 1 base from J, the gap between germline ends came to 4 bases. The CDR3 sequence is CASSLAENTEAFF. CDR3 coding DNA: TGCGCCAGCAGCTTGGCCGAGAACACTGAAGCTTTCTTT.

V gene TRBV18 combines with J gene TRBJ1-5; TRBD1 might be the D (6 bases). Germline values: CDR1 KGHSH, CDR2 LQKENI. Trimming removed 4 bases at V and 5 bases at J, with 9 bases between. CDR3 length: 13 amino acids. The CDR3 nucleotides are TGTGCCAGCTCACAGGGGGAGGATCAGCCCCAGCATTTT. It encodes CASSQGEDQPQHF.

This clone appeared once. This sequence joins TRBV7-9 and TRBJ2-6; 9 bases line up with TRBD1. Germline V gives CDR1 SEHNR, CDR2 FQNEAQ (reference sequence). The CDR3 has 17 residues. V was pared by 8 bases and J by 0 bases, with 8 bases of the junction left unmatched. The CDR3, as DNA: TGTGCCAGCCCAGCTGGGACAGGGAGCTCTGGGGCCAACGTCCTGACTTTC. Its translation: CASPAGTGSSGANVLTF.

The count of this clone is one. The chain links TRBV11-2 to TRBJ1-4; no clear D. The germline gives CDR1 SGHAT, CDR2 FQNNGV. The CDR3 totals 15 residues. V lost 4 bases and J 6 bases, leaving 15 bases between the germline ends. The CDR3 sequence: CASSSSGRVDEKLFF. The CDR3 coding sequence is TGTGCCAGCAGCTCCTCGGGAAGGGTGGATGAAAAACTGTTTTTT.

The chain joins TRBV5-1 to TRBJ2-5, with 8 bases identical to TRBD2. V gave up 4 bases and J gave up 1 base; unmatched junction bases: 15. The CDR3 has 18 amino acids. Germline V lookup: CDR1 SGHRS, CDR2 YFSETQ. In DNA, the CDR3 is TGCGCCAGCAGCCCGGGACTAGAAAGGTTATATTCCCAAGAGACCCAGTACTTC. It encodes CASSPGLERLYSQETQYF.

CDR3 bases: TGTGCCAGCAGTGAGGGAGCGGGAGGTTCAGTTGAGCAGTTCTTC. Its translation is CASSEGAGGSVEQFF. V is TRBV6-1 and J is TRBJ2-1, with 9 bases identical to TRBD2. J gave up 9 bases and V 3 bases, and 9 bases lay outside the gene matches. CDR1 MNHNS and CDR2 SASEGT come from the germline V gene. The CDR3 sequence is 15 residues long.

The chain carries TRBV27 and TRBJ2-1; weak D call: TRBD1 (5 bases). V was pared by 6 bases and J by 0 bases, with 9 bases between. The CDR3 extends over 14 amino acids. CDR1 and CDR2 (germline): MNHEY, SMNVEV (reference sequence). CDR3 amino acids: CASRTVNSYNEQFF. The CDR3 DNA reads TGTGCCAGCAGGACAGTAAACTCCTACAATGAGCAGTTCTTC.

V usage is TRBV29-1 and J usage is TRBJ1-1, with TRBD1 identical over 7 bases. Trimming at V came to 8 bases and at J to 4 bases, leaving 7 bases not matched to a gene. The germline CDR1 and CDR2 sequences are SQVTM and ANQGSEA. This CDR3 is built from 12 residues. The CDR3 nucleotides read TGCAGCAAGGGGGCGTGGGTCACTGAAGCTTTCTTT. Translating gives CSKGAWVTEAFF. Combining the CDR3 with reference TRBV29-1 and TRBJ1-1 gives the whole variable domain SAVISQKPSRDICQRGTSLTIQCQVDSQVTMMFWYRQQPGQSLTLIATANQGSEATYESGFVIDKFPISRPNLTFSTLTVSNMSPEDSSIYLCSKGAWVTEAFFGQGTRLTVV.

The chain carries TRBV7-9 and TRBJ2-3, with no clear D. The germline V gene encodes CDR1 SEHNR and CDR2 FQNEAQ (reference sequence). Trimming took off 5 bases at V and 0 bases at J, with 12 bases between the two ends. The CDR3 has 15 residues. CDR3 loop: CASSLWWGSTDTQYF. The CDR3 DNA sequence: TGTGCCAGCAGCCTGTGGTGGGGTAGCACAGATACGCAGTATTTT.

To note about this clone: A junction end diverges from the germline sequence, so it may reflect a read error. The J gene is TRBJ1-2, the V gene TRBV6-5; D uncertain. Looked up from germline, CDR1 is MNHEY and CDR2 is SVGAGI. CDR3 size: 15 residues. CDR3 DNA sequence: TGTGCCAGCAGTATAACTCCCGTGTCTAATTATGGCTACACCTTC. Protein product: CASSITPVSNYGYTF.

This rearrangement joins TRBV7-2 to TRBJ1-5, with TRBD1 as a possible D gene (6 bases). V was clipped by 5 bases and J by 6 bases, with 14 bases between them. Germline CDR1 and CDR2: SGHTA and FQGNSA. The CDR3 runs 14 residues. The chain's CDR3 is CASSPKGGGQPQHF. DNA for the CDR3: TGTGCCAGCAGCCCCAAAGGGGGAGGTCAGCCCCAGCATTTT.

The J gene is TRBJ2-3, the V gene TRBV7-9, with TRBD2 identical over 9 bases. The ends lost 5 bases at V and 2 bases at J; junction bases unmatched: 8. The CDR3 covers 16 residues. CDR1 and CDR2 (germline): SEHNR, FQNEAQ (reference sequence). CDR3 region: CASSPVLAGTTDTQYF. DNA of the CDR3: TGTGCCAGCAGCCCCGTCCTAGCGGGGACCACAGATACGCAGTATTTT.

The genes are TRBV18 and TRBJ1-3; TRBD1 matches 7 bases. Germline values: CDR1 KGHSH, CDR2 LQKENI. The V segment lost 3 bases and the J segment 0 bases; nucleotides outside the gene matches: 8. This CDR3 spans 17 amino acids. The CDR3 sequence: CASSPLDRVFSGNTIYF. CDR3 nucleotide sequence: TGTGCCAGCTCACCGCTCGACAGGGTATTCTCTGGAAACACCATATATTTT. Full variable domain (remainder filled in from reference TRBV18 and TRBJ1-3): NAGVMQNPRHLVRRRGQEARLRCSPMKGHSHVYWYRQLPEEGLKFMVYLQKENIIDESGMPKERFSAEFPKEGPSILRIQQVVRGDSAAYFCASSPLDRVFSGNTIYFGEGSWLTVV.